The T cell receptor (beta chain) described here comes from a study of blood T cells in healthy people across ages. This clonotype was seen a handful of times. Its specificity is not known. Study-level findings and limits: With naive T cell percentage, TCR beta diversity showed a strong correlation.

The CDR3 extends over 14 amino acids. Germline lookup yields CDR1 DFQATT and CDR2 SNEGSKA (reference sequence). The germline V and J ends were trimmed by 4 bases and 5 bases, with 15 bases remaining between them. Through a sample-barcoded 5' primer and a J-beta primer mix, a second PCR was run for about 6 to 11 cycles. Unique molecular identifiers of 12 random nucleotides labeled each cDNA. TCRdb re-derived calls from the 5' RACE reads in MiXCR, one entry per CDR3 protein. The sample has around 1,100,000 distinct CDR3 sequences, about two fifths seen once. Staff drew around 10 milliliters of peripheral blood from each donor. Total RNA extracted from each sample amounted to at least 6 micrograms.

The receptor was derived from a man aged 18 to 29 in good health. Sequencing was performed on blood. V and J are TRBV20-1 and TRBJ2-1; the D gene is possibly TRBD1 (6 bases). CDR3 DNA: TGCAGTGCTAACTGGGGGCAGATGGACAATGAGCAGTTCTTC. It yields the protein CSANWGQMDNEQFF.